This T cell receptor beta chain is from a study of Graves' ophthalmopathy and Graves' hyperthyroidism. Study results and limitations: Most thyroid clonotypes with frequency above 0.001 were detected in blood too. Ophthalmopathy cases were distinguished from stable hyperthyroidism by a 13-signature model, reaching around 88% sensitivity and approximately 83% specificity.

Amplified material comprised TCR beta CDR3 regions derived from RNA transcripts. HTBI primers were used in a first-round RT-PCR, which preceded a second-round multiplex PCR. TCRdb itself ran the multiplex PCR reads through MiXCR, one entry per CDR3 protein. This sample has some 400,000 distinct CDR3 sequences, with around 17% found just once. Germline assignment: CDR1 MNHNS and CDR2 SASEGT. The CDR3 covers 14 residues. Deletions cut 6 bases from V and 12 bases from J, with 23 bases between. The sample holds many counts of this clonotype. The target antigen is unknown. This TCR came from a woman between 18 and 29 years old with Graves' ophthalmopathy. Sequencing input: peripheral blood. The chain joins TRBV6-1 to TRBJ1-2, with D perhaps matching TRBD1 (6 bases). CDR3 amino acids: CASRSSDGQGRDTF. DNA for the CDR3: TGTGCCAGCAGGAGCTCTGACGGGCAGGGGAGGGACACCTTC.